This entry is about one T cell receptor beta chain. This record comes from a study of T cell repertoires in cytomegalovirus infection. One entry per CDR3 protein, called by TCRdb with MiXCR from the reads. There are 200,000 to 300,000 distinct CDR3 sequences in the sample; approximately 7% occur only once, and under 7.5% lies in the top ten. The V gene lost 0 bases and the J gene lost 7 bases, with 15 bases spanning the gap. The CDR3 loop spans 14 amino acids. Per the germline V gene, CDR1 is DFQATT and CDR2 is SNEGSKA (reference sequence). The rearrangement uses TRBV20-1 and TRBJ1-2; D remains ambiguous. The TCR was taken from a human donor in good health (CMV status not recorded). Some clones in this sample may be carry-over from other donors' samples. Sequenced material: PBMCs. The CDR3: CSAREPYWTAGYTF. The CDR3 nucleotides read TGCAGTGCTAGAGAGCCTTACTGGACGGCTGGCTACACCTTC.